Only a few counts were recorded for the clone carrying this T cell receptor (beta chain). The antigen is not known. The CDR3 is 13 amino acids. The germline V and J ends were trimmed by 1 base and 10 bases, with 11 bases remaining between them. The germline gives CDR1 LGHNA, CDR2 YSLEER. TCRbeta library construction was performed incorporating unique molecular identifiers. TCRdb used MiXCR to reprocess the PCR reads, holding one entry per CDR3 protein. The sample gives nearly 350,000 distinct CDR3 sequences, around 15% of which show up once; around 43% is in the top ten. These data are taken from a study of T-cell reconstitution after alpha-beta-depleted transplantation in children. Broader study findings: There were reportedly several hundred expanded graft clones from which alpha-beta T cells came about two months after transplant.

Sequencing was performed on PBMCs, mostly from graft donor cells, taken 360 days after TCRalphabeta/CD19-depleted stem cell transplant. The J gene is TRBJ2-1, the V gene TRBV4-3, with D perhaps matching TRBD1 (5 bases). The TCR originated in a male patient aged 2-15 years who had a stem cell transplant for acute lymphoblastic leukemia, so the T cells may come from the graft donor. The DNA for the CDR3 is TGCGCCAGCAGCCAAGGGGGCCCTAGAGAGCAGTTCTTC. Translating it yields CASSQGGPREQFF.